The clone carrying this T cell receptor beta chain was found many times. Its antigen is unidentified. This sample stems from a study of HIV-infected patients and healthy controls. Study observations and caveats: Unequal distinct sequence numbers between patients and controls complicated comparisons. Only sixteen HIV-infected individuals were processed, a major limit on how widely findings apply.

Alpha and beta constant-region primers primed reverse transcription of about 470 ng RNA. Each of the alpha and beta chains got its own library through chain-specific third strand synthesis with indices. A 12-nucleotide barcode per molecule came from two concatenated random hexamers added pre-amplification. TCRdb reanalysed the 5' RACE reads using MiXCR and keeps one entry per CDR3 protein. Altogether under 20,000 distinct CDR3 sequences are present, around 5.5% being singletons, with the ten largest covering 1.9%. The repertoire came from unfractionated whole blood and reflected all unsorted peripheral T cells. The specimen was blood. The sequence was collected from an adult in good health.

Written as DNA, the CDR3 is TGTGCCAGCAGTGATCGGGGGGCGCGAAATGGCTACACCTTC. It codes for CASSDRGARNGYTF. This sequence joins TRBV12-3 or TRBV12-4 and TRBJ1-2; possibly TRBD1 for D (6 bases). Deletions cut 5 bases from V and 6 bases from J, with 16 bases between. The CDR3 has 14 amino acids.